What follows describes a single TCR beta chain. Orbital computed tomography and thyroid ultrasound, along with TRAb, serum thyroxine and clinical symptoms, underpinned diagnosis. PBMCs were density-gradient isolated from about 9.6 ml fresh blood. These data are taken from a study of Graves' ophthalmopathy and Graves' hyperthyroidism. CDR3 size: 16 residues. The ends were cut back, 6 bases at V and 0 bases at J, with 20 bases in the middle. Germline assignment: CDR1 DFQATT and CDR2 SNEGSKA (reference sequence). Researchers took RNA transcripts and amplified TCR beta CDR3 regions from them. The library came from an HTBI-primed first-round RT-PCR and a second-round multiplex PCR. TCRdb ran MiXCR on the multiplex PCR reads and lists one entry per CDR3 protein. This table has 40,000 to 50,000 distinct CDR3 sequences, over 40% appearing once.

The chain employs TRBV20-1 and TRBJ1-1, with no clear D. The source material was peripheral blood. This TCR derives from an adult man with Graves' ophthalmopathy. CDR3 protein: CSASSEASGVNTEAFF. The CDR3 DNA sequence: TGCAGTGCCAGCAGCGAGGCCAGCGGAGTGAACACTGAAGCTTTCTTT.